Each of the 17 T cell receptor beta chains below was sequenced from the same sample in a study of blood T cell repertoires in COVID-19. The method was immunoSEQ multiplex PCR; TCRdb's version includes in-frame clones alone and lacks a portion of them. The sample holds more than 20,000 clones; roughly three quarters are singletons and the top ten take over 13%. Input material: peripheral blood. These receptors were obtained from a man at least 80 years old with active or convalescent COVID-19.

V and J are TRBV2 and TRBJ2-3, with TRBD2 identical over 9 bases. Unmatched junction bases numbered 8, after V lost 4 bases and J lost 0 bases. The germline CDR1 and CDR2 sequences are SNHLY and FYNNEI. This CDR3 has 17 residues. The CDR3 here is CASSVGQAGGSTDTQYF. The CDR3 bases are TGTGCCAGCAGTGTAGGTCAAGCGGGGGGAAGCACAGATACGCAGTATTTT.

This sequence joins TRBV5-1 and TRBJ1-6, with D perhaps TRBD1 (5 bases). V was clipped by 5 bases and J by 0 bases, with 12 bases between them. Germline loops: CDR1 SGHRS, CDR2 YFSETQ. CDR3 length: 16 amino acids. CDR3 nucleotide sequence: TGCGCCAGCAGAACCAGGGAAGGCTCCTATAATTCACCCCTCCACTTT. This gives the protein CASRTREGSYNSPLHF.

As DNA, the CDR3 is TGTGCCAGCAGCAACCCCACGGGGGAGACCCAGTACTTC. This encodes CASSNPTGETQYF. This chain uses TRBV6-5 with TRBJ2-5; tentative D call: TRBD2 (5 bases). The V and J ends lost 6 bases and 5 bases respectively, with 13 bases between them. This CDR3 has 13 amino acids. Germline CDR1 reads MNHEY; CDR2 reads SVGAGI.

CDR3 sequence reads: CASSPRTLAGGVNEQFF. As DNA, the CDR3 is TGTGCCAGCAGCCCCCGGACACTAGCGGGGGGGGTGAATGAGCAGTTCTTC. V gene TRBV5-4 combines with J gene TRBJ2-1; 13 positions agree with TRBD2. V lost 4 bases and J lost 7; bases outside the gene matches: 11. The CDR3 totals 17 residues. Looked up from germline, CDR1 is SGHNT and CDR2 is YYREEE (reference sequence).

This chain links TRBV12-3 or TRBV12-4 with TRBJ2-5, with D uncertain. The CDR3 contains 13 residues. V was cut by 5 bases and J by 0 bases, with 7 bases left in between. The CDR3: CASSPRNQETQYF. The CDR3 nucleotides are TGTGCCAGCAGTCCGAGAAACCAAGAGACCCAGTACTTC.

This sequence joins TRBV5-6 and TRBJ2-3; TRBD1 agrees at 8 bases. The CDR3 is 16 residues long. The junction had 9 bases not matched to a gene; V was cut back by 4 bases and J by 2 bases. Germline lookup yields CDR1 SGHDT and CDR2 YYEEEE. The CDR3 DNA reads TGTGCCAGCAGCGTGACAGGGGTAAAATCCACAGATACGCAGTATTTT. This translates into CASSVTGVKSTDTQYF.

The chain has TRBV5-4 and TRBJ2-5; 10 nucleotides agree with TRBD2. The CDR3 has 16 residues. With 0 bases clipped from V and 1 base from J, the junction kept 3 bases outside the gene matches. The germline V gene encodes CDR1 SGHNT and CDR2 YYREEE (reference sequence). The CDR3 spells CASSLGPSGGQETQYF. CDR3 nucleotides: TGTGCCAGCAGCTTGGGTCCTAGCGGGGGCCAAGAGACCCAGTACTTC.

A remark on this clone: Other DNA sequences in this sample translate to the same CDR3. The CDR3 loop reads CASSLQETYGYTF. The CDR3 DNA is TGTGCCAGCAGTCTACAGGAAACCTATGGCTACACCTTC. This sequence joins TRBV9 and TRBJ1-2; D may be TRBD1 (5 bases). The V and J ends lost 5 bases and 4 bases respectively, with 12 bases between them. The CDR3 totals 13 residues. CDR1 and CDR2 from the germline V gene are SGDLS and YYNGEE.

This clone is medium-sized within its sample. The chain is built from TRBV6-2 or TRBV6-3 and TRBJ2-7, with D maybe TRBD2 (5 bases). Per germline, CDR1 MNHEY and CDR2 SVGEGT. This CDR3 is 14 amino acids long. The ends were cut back, 2 bases at V and 3 bases at J, with 11 bases in the middle. The CDR3 sequence is CASSYGGGGYEQYF. DNA of the CDR3: TGTGCCAGCAGTTACGGAGGAGGAGGCTACGAGCAGTACTTC.

The chain uses TRBV29-1 and TRBJ1-1; possibly TRBD1 for D (5 bases). Trimming cost V 4 bases and J 0 bases, with 6 bases left between them. Germline CDR1 SQVTM, CDR2 ANQGSEA. The CDR3 sequence is 12 residues long. The CDR3 loop is CSVARVNTEAFF. In DNA, the CDR3 is TGCAGCGTTGCCAGGGTGAACACTGAAGCTTTCTTT.

This clone appeared a few times. The V call is TRBV15, the J call TRBJ1-2; D gene ambiguous. CDR3 length equals 14 residues. In germline, CDR1 is LNHNV, CDR2 YYDKDF (reference sequence). The ends were cut back, 7 bases at V and 4 bases at J, with 16 bases in the middle. This CDR3 is CATTIDGVGYGYTF. Here the CDR3 DNA reads TGTGCCACCACCATTGACGGAGTCGGCTATGGCTACACCTTC. Based on the CDR3 plus reference TRBV15 and TRBJ1-2, the full variable domain is DAMVIQNPRYQVTQFGKPVTLSCSQTLNHNVMYWYQQKSSQAPKLLFHYYDKDFNNEADTPDNFQSRRPNTSFCFLDIRSPGLGDTAMYLCATTIDGVGYGYTFGSGTRLTVV.

The chain carries TRBV7-9 and TRBJ1-1, with a weak D call TRBD1 (5 bases). The CDR3 loop spans 13 amino acids. V lost 2 bases to trimming and J lost 5 bases, with 9 bases between them. The germline V gene encodes CDR1 SEHNR and CDR2 FQNEAQ (reference sequence). The CDR3 loop reads CASSLRSGTEAFF. Here the CDR3 DNA reads TGTGCCAGCAGCTTACGGTCAGGGACTGAAGCTTTCTTT.

The sample holds one count of this clone. The rearrangement uses TRBV5-6 and TRBJ2-3; the D gene is possibly TRBD2 (6 bases). The CDR3 length is 13 residues. Per germline, CDR1 SGHDT and CDR2 YYEEEE. Trimming removed 5 bases from V and 5 bases from J, with 12 bases in between. CDR3 sequence: CASRTGGIDTQYF. The CDR3 coding sequence is TGTGCCAGCAGAACCGGAGGGATAGATACGCAGTATTTT.

This clone appeared a few times. The rearrangement joins TRBV28 to TRBJ1-2; D unclear. The CDR3 is 15 amino acids. The V end was cut by 2 bases, the J end by 2 bases, with 12 bases between. Germline lookup yields CDR1 MDHEN and CDR2 SYDVKM. Written as DNA, the CDR3 is TGTGCCAGCAGTTTAACGGGGAAGACAAACTATGGCTACACCTTC. Translating it yields CASSLTGKTNYGYTF.

The V gene is TRBV6-2 or TRBV6-3, the J gene TRBJ2-2, with D possibly TRBD1 on 6 matching bases. Trimming left V 2 bases short and J 3 bases short, with 10 bases between. CDR1 MNHEY and CDR2 SVGEGT come from the germline V gene. The CDR3 spans 15 residues. CDR3 protein: CASSYPTGYTGELFF. The CDR3 nucleotides read TGTGCCAGCAGTTACCCGACAGGCTACACCGGGGAGCTGTTTTTT.

CDR3 DNA: TGCAGCACCCAGACAGGGAGACGGGAGACCCAGTACTTC. This sequence encodes CSTQTGRRETQYF. V usage is TRBV29-1 and J usage is TRBJ2-5; 7 bases align to TRBD1. V shed 8 bases and J 5 bases; nucleotides not matched to a gene: 11. Looked up from germline, CDR1 is SQVTM and CDR2 is ANQGSEA. The CDR3 runs 13 residues.

V usage is TRBV19 and J usage is TRBJ2-1; TRBD1 might be the D (6 bases). Trimming took off 10 bases at V and 7 bases at J, with 17 bases between the two ends. The CDR3 extends over 13 amino acids. Germline assignment: CDR1 LNHDA and CDR2 SQIVND (reference sequence). CDR3 sequence reads: CATTNRDKNEQFF. As DNA, the CDR3 is TGTGCCACTACGAACCGGGACAAGAATGAGCAGTTCTTC.